Presented here are 18 T cell receptor beta chains from one specimen sequenced in a study of graft-versus-host responses after intestinal transplantation. Only in-frame clones appear in the TCRdb table, and some are missing; sequencing was by immunoSEQ multiplex PCR. The repertoire holds some 92,000 clones, with roughly 89% as singletons. These TCRs' antigens remain unknown. Specimen: unstimulated CD4+ T cells sorted from spleen or lymph node cells, collected before intestinal transplant. The receptors stem from a human donor who received an intestinal transplant.

This sequence joins TRBV29-1 and TRBJ2-1; D call uncertain. This CDR3 is 12 amino acids long. The V and J ends lost 6 bases and 9 bases respectively, with 15 bases between them. CDR1 is SQVTM, CDR2 ANQGSEA, per germline. This CDR3 is CSVKTPTGEQFF. The CDR3 bases are TGCAGCGTGAAGACCCCAACGGGTGAGCAGTTCTTC.

The chain couples TRBV6-1 to TRBJ1-5, with a weak D call TRBD1 (5 bases). With 7 bases removed from V and 4 bases from J, the gap between germline ends came to 17 bases. Germline assignment: CDR1 MNHNS and CDR2 SASEGT. The CDR3 runs 15 residues. For the CDR3, the DNA is TGTGCCAGCACCTACCGGGACGGTCTTAATCAGCCCCAGCATTTT. Its protein product is CASTYRDGLNQPQHF.

V and J are TRBV27 and TRBJ1-6; 7 nucleotides match TRBD1. The trim removed 5 bases at V and 6 bases at J, leaving 10 bases unmatched. This CDR3 is built from 16 residues. Germline V gene lookup returns CDR1 MNHEY and CDR2 SMNVEV (reference sequence). The CDR3 DNA follows: TGTGCCAGCAGTGGGAACTTGGGACAGTTTAATTCACCCCTCCACTTT. It is translated as CASSGNLGQFNSPLHF.

The J gene is TRBJ2-3, the V gene TRBV7-6; a weak D match, TRBD2 (6 bases). CDR1 is SGHVS, CDR2 FNYEAQ, per germline. V was clipped by 1 base and J by 6 bases, with 11 bases between them. The CDR3 has 14 residues. CDR3 bases: TGTGCCAGCAGCTTAGTCGGGAGTCTTGATACGCAGTATTTT. Residues: CASSLVGSLDTQYF.

The rearrangement joins TRBV14 to TRBJ2-3, with TRBD1 matching 7 bases. Germline lookup yields CDR1 SGHDN and CDR2 FVKESK. J gave up 4 bases and V 1 base, and 5 bases lay outside the gene matches. The CDR3 sequence is 15 residues long. CDR3 amino acids: CASSQGQGGSDTQYF. CDR3 nucleotides: TGTGCCAGCAGCCAAGGACAGGGTGGATCAGATACGCAGTATTTT.

The chain couples TRBV7-3 to TRBJ2-7; D is undetermined. The V gene's germline CDR1 is SGHTA and CDR2 FQGTGA. CDR3 length equals 14 residues. V was clipped by 0 bases and J by 0 bases, with 6 bases between them. CDR3 nucleotide sequence: TGTGCCAGCAGCTTAACTCGGACCTCCTACGAGCAGTACTTC. Its protein is CASSLTRTSYEQYF.

This sequence joins TRBV7-2 and TRBJ2-7; D remains ambiguous. V was shortened by 5 bases and J by 2 bases, with 19 bases between the two germline ends. The CDR3 is 16 amino acids. Per germline, CDR1 SGHTA and CDR2 FQGNSA. The CDR3 sequence is CASSPLGVPRPYEQYF. CDR3 in DNA: TGTGCCAGCAGCCCCCTGGGCGTACCCCGTCCCTACGAGCAGTACTTC.

The chain carries TRBV5-1 and TRBJ2-7; D possibly corresponds to TRBD1 (5 bases). The ends were cut back, 0 bases at V and 4 bases at J, with 14 bases in the middle. CDR1 SGHRS and CDR2 YFSETQ come from the germline V gene. The CDR3 runs to 15 residues. The DNA for the CDR3 is TGCGCCAGCAGCTTGGACAGGCCGCCGTTATACGAGCAGTACTTC. It specifies CASSLDRPPLYEQYF.

The chain is built from TRBV5-1 and TRBJ1-5; no firm D call. With 3 bases removed from V and 5 bases from J, the gap between germline ends came to 9 bases. Germline values: CDR1 SGHRS, CDR2 YFSETQ. The CDR3 is 13 residues long. CDR3 loop: CASSSDPHQPQHF. DNA of the CDR3: TGCGCCAGCAGCTCGGACCCGCATCAGCCCCAGCATTTT.

The rearrangement joins TRBV11-2 to TRBJ2-1, with D tentatively TRBD2 (5 bases). The CDR3 totals 18 residues. Trimming took 5 bases from V and 1 from J, leaving 21 bases between them. Germline V gene lookup returns CDR1 SGHAT and CDR2 FQNNGV. Here the CDR3 DNA reads TGTGCCAGCAGCCCCCCCAGGTTCGAGGGCAGTTCCTACAATGAGCAGTTCTTC. Protein sequence: CASSPPRFEGSSYNEQFF.

The J gene is TRBJ2-1, the V gene TRBV4-1; D unclear. Germline CDR1 and CDR2: MGHRA and YSYEKL. This CDR3 has 17 amino acids. The germline V and J ends were trimmed by 1 base and 4 bases, with 17 bases remaining between them. The CDR3 reads CASSQVSLGIGYNEQFF. CDR3 in DNA: TGCGCCAGCAGCCAAGTATCATTGGGGATTGGGTACAATGAGCAGTTCTTC.

The chain joins TRBV30 to TRBJ1-2, with D tentatively TRBD1 (5 bases). The V gene's germline CDR1 is GTSNPN and CDR2 SVGIG (reference sequence). The CDR3 extends over 17 amino acids. Trimming left V 0 bases short and J 6 bases short, with 23 bases between. The CDR3 region has the DNA TGTGCCTGGAGTGTAGGATGGAGGTACGGGGGTCAAAATGGCTACACCTTC. This translates into CAWSVGWRYGGQNGYTF.

The chain combines TRBV28 with TRBJ1-2; maybe TRBD1 (5 bases). Germline V gene lookup returns CDR1 MDHEN and CDR2 SYDVKM. The V end lost 7 bases, the J end lost 5 bases, and 14 bases lay between the germline ends. CDR3 size: 13 residues. The CDR3 is CASTLDRLYGYTF. The CDR3 nucleotides are TGTGCCAGCACCTTAGACAGACTATATGGCTACACCTTC.

V gene TRBV27 combines with J gene TRBJ2-2, with 7 nucleotides matching TRBD2. Germline CDR1 is MNHEY and CDR2 is SMNVEV (reference sequence). CDR3 length: 21 amino acids. J was trimmed by 0 bases and V by 5 bases; bases with no gene match: 21. The CDR3 is CASSPGLGQMAGDANTGELFF. The DNA of the CDR3 is TGTGCCAGCAGTCCAGGCCTAGGACAAATGGCGGGGGACGCGAACACCGGGGAGCTGTTTTTT.

V gene TRBV5-1 combines with J gene TRBJ1-5; D unclear. This CDR3 comprises 15 residues. CDR1 is SGHRS and CDR2 is YFSETQ in the germline V gene. V was pared by 1 base and J by 0 bases, with 8 bases between. Written as DNA, the CDR3 is TGCGCCAGCAGCTTGAACGGTCATAGCAATCAGCCCCAGCATTTT. It is translated as CASSLNGHSNQPQHF.

V usage is TRBV19 and J usage is TRBJ2-1; 13 bases map to TRBD2. The V gene's germline CDR1 is LNHDA and CDR2 SQIVND (reference sequence). The CDR3 totals 15 residues. V shed 6 bases and J 4 bases; nucleotides not matched to a gene: 3. For the CDR3, the DNA is TGTGCCAGTAGACTAGCGGGAGGGGGGTACAATGAGCAGTTCTTC. It yields the protein CASRLAGGGYNEQFF. The full variable domain, rest sourced from reference TRBV19 and TRBJ2-1, is DGGITQSPKYLFRKEGQNVTLSCEQNLNHDAMYWYRQDPGQGLRLIYYSQIVNDFQKGDIAEGYSVSREKKESFPLTVTSAQKNPTAFYLCASRLAGGGYNEQFFGPGTRLTVL.

This clone is a singleton in its sample. This rearrangement joins TRBV28 to TRBJ2-7; 10 bases agree with TRBD2. CDR3 size: 14 residues. The V segment lost 5 bases and the J segment 0 bases; nucleotides outside the gene matches: 1. Looked up from germline, CDR1 is MDHEN and CDR2 is SYDVKM. The CDR3 here is CASSPSGSSYEQYF. DNA for the CDR3: TGTGCCAGCAGTCCTAGCGGGAGCTCCTACGAGCAGTACTTC.

Comment on this clone: Mismatch with germline at one junction end may stem from a read error. Other nucleotide sequences from this sample produce the same CDR3. V gene TRBV4-1 combines with J gene TRBJ1-2; weak D call: TRBD1 (6 bases). The germline V gene encodes CDR1 MGHRA and CDR2 YSYEKL. The length of the CDR3 is 18 residues. The CDR3 is CASSQVSRGWDANYGYTF. CDR3 nucleotide sequence: TGCGCCAGCAGCCAAGTTAGTAGGGGGTGGGACGCTAACTATGGCTACACTTTC.